The clone carrying this T cell receptor beta chain was seen repeatedly, ten times or more. This sample is part of a study of early T cells in non-severe SARS-CoV-2 infection. TCRdb re-analysed the 5' RACE reads in MiXCR, keeping a single row per CDR3 protein. This table has over 45,000 distinct CDR3 sequences, more than 6.5% appearing once. Looked up from germline, CDR1 is MNHNS and CDR2 is SASEGT. V was pared by 7 bases and J by 6 bases, with 22 bases between. The CDR3 is made up of 15 amino acids. Material: whole blood, obtained at baseline. The chain combines TRBV6-1 with TRBJ2-7; maybe TRBD1 (6 bases). The source of this sequence is an adult who was a healthcare worker with PCR-confirmed SARS-CoV-2 infection or an uninfected control (not recorded which). The CDR3 DNA reads TGTGCCAGCACTCCCCGGGGCCAGGGGAATCGCGAGCAGTACTTC. As protein: CASTPRGQGNREQYF.